The subject of this entry is one T cell receptor (beta chain). The target antigen is unknown. The record originates from a study of beta chain features in type 1 diabetes. Study-level findings and limits: Moderate but significant shortening of TCRB CDR3s was recorded in all four CD4+ subsets from Type 1 diabetes patients.

Expressed TCRB transcripts were sequenced because the isolated RNA had all been reverse transcribed beforehand. Each stem cell-like memory T cell sample yielded about 1.01 million reads on average. TCRdb's copy holds only in-frame clones and misses some; the assay was immunoSEQ multiplex PCR. In the table there are 20,000 to 30,000 clones, around half of which are singletons. This CDR3 contains 14 residues. Germline CDR1 and CDR2: SEHNR and FQNEAQ (reference sequence). V shed 5 bases and J 4 bases; nucleotides not matched to a gene: 3. The chain combines TRBV7-9 with TRBJ1-4, with 8 bases aligning to TRBD1. This TCR derives from a man aged 25-45 years with type 1 diabetes. Sequences were obtained from stem cell memory CD4+ T cells from blood. The CDR3 sequence is CASSTGQGNEKLFF. The CDR3 DNA sequence: TGTGCCAGCAGCACCGGACAGGGTAATGAAAAACTGTTTTTT. The complete variable domain, with remaining parts taken from reference TRBV7-9 and TRBJ1-4, reads DTGVSQNPRHKITKRGQNVTFRCDPISEHNRLYWYRQTLGQGPEFLTYFQNEAQLEKSRLLSDRFSAERPKGSFSTLEIQRTEQGDSAMYLCASSTGQGNEKLFFGSGTQLSVL.